This TCR beta chain derives from a study of cytomegalovirus exposure and HLA in healthy donors. The PCR was carried out with 60 Vbeta primers and 13 Jbeta primers. Clones were sequenced by immunoSEQ multiplex PCR, and TCRdb holds only the in-frame ones, with some missing. The sample has around 110,000 clones, 79% seen once. Points on this clone: Antigen: not known.

Notes on the study in general: An apparent linkage of common viral pathogens to several of the most significant clusters emerged in a later analysis. A later analysis linked a missense DCLRE1C variant to TCR beta V- and J-gene trimming. Another analysis was done later, and it associated fewer than 20,000 TCR beta sequences with HLA alleles at 0.05 false discovery rate. The CMV antigen specificity of a few CMV-associated chains was confirmed through in vitro analysis.

V was clipped by 5 bases and J by 10 bases; unmatched bases: 8. This CDR3 has 13 residues. CDR1 and CDR2 from the germline V gene are MNHEY and SMNVEV (reference sequence). V and J are TRBV27 and TRBJ2-1; 7 positions match TRBD2. This receptor was taken from a man in his thirties or forties in good health and CMV-seropositive. The sample taken for sequencing was PBMCs. The CDR3 loop is CASSAPVGLEQFF. The CDR3 DNA is TGTGCCAGCAGTGCCCCTGTGGGACTAGAGCAGTTCTTC.